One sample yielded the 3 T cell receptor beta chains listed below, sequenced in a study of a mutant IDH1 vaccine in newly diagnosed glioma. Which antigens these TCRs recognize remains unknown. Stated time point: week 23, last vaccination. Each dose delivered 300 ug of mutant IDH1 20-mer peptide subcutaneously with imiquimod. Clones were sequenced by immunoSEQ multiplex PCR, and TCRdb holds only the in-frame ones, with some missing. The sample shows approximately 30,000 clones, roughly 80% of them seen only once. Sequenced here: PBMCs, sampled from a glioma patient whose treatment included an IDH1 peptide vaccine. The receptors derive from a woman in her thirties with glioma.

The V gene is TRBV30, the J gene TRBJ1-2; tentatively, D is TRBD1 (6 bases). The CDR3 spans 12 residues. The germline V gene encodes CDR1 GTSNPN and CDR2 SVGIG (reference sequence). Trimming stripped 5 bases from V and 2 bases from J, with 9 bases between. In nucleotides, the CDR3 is TGTGCCTGGGGAACAGGGAACTATGGCTACACCTTC. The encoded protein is CAWGTGNYGYTF.

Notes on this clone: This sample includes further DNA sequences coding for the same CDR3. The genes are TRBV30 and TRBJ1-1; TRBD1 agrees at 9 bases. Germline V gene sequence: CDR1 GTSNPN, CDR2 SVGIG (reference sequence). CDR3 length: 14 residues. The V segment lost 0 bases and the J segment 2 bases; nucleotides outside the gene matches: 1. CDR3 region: CAWSVTGGNTEAFF. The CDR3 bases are TGTGCCTGGAGTGTAACAGGGGGCAACACTGAAGCTTTCTTT.

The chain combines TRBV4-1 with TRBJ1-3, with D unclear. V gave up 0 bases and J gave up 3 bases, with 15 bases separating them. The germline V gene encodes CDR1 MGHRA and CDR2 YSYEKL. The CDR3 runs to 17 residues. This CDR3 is CASSQDAAGIGGNTIYF. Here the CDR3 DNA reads TGCGCCAGCAGCCAAGACGCGGCGGGCATTGGTGGAAACACCATATATTTT.